The 30 T cell receptor beta chains below all came from one sample that was sequenced in a study of OX40 agonist ivuxolimab in advanced cancers. This table comes from immunoSEQ multiplex PCR, and its TCRdb copy is limited to in-frame clones, with some not included. There are more than 65,000 clones in the sample; roughly 77% occur only once, and roughly 4.7% lies in the top ten. The sequencing used CD4+ or CD8+ T cells sorted from blood, collected in a trial of the OX40 agonist ivuxolimab. These TCRs come from an adult with an advanced solid tumor such as melanoma, head and neck, liver or kidney cancer.

This chain joins TRBV7-3 and TRBJ1-1; D is undetermined. The V end was cut by 5 bases, the J end by 1 base, with 14 bases between. The CDR3 is 15 residues long. From germline, CDR1 is SGHTA and CDR2 FQGTGA. In nucleotides, the CDR3 is TGTGCCAGCAGCCCCCTTGCGAATACGAACACTGAAGCTTTCTTT. It is translated as CASSPLANTNTEAFF. The whole variable domain, filled in from reference TRBV7-3 and TRBJ1-1, reads GAGVSQTPSNKVTEKGKYVELRCDPISGHTALYWYRQSLGQGPEFLIYFQGTGAADDSGLPNDRFFAVRPEGSVSTLKIQRTERGDSAVYLCASSPLANTNTEAFFGQGTRLTVV.

The V gene is TRBV11-2, the J gene TRBJ1-1; D might be TRBD1 (6 bases). The germline V gene has CDR1 SGHAT and CDR2 FQNNGV. V was cut by 4 bases and J by 7 bases, with 13 bases left in between. CDR3 length: 13 amino acids. This chain's CDR3 is CASSSDRWSEAFF. The CDR3 coding sequence is TGTGCCAGCAGCTCCGACAGGTGGAGTGAAGCTTTCTTT.

The J gene is TRBJ2-7, the V gene TRBV9; TRBD1 agrees at 9 bases. J gave up 5 bases and V 0 bases, and 3 bases lay outside the gene matches. Germline V gene sequence: CDR1 SGDLS, CDR2 YYNGEE. CDR3 length equals 14 residues. CDR3 coding DNA: TGTGCCAGCAGCGTAGGAGGACAGGGGAACGAGCAGTACTTC. Translated, it gives CASSVGGQGNEQYF. The full variable domain, rest sourced from reference TRBV9 and TRBJ2-7, is DSGVTQTPKHLITATGQRVTLRCSPRSGDLSVYWYQQSLDQGLQFLIQYYNGEERAKGNILERFSAQQFPDLHSELNLSSLELGDSALYFCASSVGGQGNEQYFGPGTRLTVT.

The CDR3 loop is CASSPQGNLLTPYEQYF. CDR3 in DNA: TGCGCCAGCAGCCCACAGGGGAACTTACTAACACCCTACGAGCAGTACTTC. The chain employs TRBV5-1 and TRBJ2-7; 7 positions agree with TRBD1. CDR3 size: 17 residues. Germline V CDR1 and CDR2: SGHRS, YFSETQ. V was clipped by 4 bases and J by 2 bases; unmatched bases: 15.

J is TRBJ1-1 and V is TRBV6-5; D gene uncertain. This CDR3 region has 11 residues. Trimming pared 4 bases from V and 1 base from J, leaving 1 base between. Germline values: CDR1 MNHEY, CDR2 SVGAGI. The CDR3: CASSSNTEAFF. The CDR3 DNA follows: TGTGCCAGCAGTTCGAACACTGAAGCTTTCTTT.

The gene calls are TRBV27 and TRBJ2-3; 8 nucleotides align to TRBD2. Trimming cost V 4 bases and J 0 bases; bases outside gene matches: 9. This CDR3 contains 17 residues. Germline CDR1 reads MNHEY; CDR2 reads SMNVEV (reference sequence). In nucleotides, the CDR3 is TGTGCCAGCAGTTACCGGACTAGCCCCACTAGCACAGATACGCAGTATTTT. Residues: CASSYRTSPTSTDTQYF.

This chain joins TRBV7-9 and TRBJ2-7; the D is unclear. V shed 7 bases and J shed 1 base, with 17 bases lying between them. This CDR3 contains 15 residues. CDR1 SEHNR and CDR2 FQNEAQ come from the germline V gene (reference sequence). CDR3 amino acids: CASTPGKTFSYEQYF. The CDR3 region has the DNA TGTGCCAGCACCCCAGGAAAGACATTTTCCTACGAGCAGTACTTC.

This clone was picked up a small number of times. J is TRBJ1-2 and V is TRBV7-8; TRBD1 agrees at 8 bases. The germline CDR1 and CDR2 sequences are SGHVS and FQNEAQ. There are 15 residues in the CDR3. J lost 7 bases, V lost 3 bases, and 10 bases had no gene match. CDR3 in amino acids: CASSLVGQGISGYTF. CDR3 bases: TGTGCCAGCAGCTTGGTAGGACAGGGCATTAGTGGCTACACCTTC.

The rearrangement links TRBV19 to TRBJ2-2, with D possibly being TRBD2 (6 bases). The CDR3 consists of 15 residues. The V gene's germline CDR1 is LNHDA and CDR2 SQIVND (reference sequence). Trimming took 7 bases from V and 6 from J, leaving 18 bases between them. The CDR3 protein is CASTKAGSVSGELFF. CDR3 bases: TGTGCCAGTACCAAAGCGGGTAGCGTTTCCGGGGAGCTGTTTTTT.

This chain links TRBV11-2 with TRBJ1-1; D ambiguous. Germline CDR1 reads SGHAT; CDR2 reads FQNNGV. V was trimmed by 2 bases and J by 1 base, leaving 5 bases between them. This CDR3 is 13 amino acids long. CDR3 sequence: CASSLWGNTEAFF. The CDR3 DNA follows: TGTGCCAGCAGCTTATGGGGGAACACTGAAGCTTTCTTT. Variable domain in full (rest from reference TRBV11-2 and TRBJ1-1): EAGVAQSPRYKIIEKRQSVAFWCNPISGHATLYWYQQILGQGPKLLIQFQNNGVVDDSQLPKDRFSAERLKGVDSTLKIQPAKLEDSAVYLCASSLWGNTEAFFGQGTRLTVV.

V is TRBV27 and J is TRBJ1-1; 8 nucleotides agree with TRBD1. The CDR3 runs to 16 residues. The germline CDR1 and CDR2 sequences are MNHEY and SMNVEV (reference sequence). The V and J ends lost 8 bases and 11 bases, in that order; junction bases with no gene match: 22. The CDR3 loop is CASANNSIRGPRGAFF. Here the CDR3 DNA reads TGTGCCAGCGCGAATAATTCGATCAGGGGGCCCCGTGGTGCTTTCTTT.

This clone qualifies as medium-sized. The rearrangement uses TRBV29-1 and TRBJ1-2, with D possibly being TRBD1 (5 bases). Germline V CDR1 and CDR2: SQVTM, ANQGSEA. The length of the CDR3 is 15 residues. V lost 0 bases and J lost 4, with 15 bases in between. The DNA of the CDR3 is TGCAGCGTTGAAGATCCTCGGGGGTTCATCTATGGCTACACCTTC. This gives the protein CSVEDPRGFIYGYTF.

The V and J genes are TRBV6-1 and TRBJ1-1; TRBD1 matches at 7 bases. The germline V gene encodes CDR1 MNHNS and CDR2 SASEGT. V shed 7 bases, J shed 1 base, and the junction held 6 bases outside the gene matches. The CDR3 runs to 14 residues. The DNA of the CDR3 is TGTGCCAGCATCGAGCCAGGGGGGAACACTGAAGCTTTCTTT. It specifies CASIEPGGNTEAFF.

The CDR3 coding sequence is TGTGCCAGCACCTACCGGAGAACGGGAGCCGATACGCAGTATTTT. As protein: CASTYRRTGADTQYF. This chain links TRBV6-5 with TRBJ2-3; a weak D match, TRBD2 (6 bases). Trimming removed 7 bases from V and 6 bases from J, with 20 bases in between. CDR1 is MNHEY and CDR2 is SVGAGI in the germline V gene. CDR3 size: 15 residues.

This clone has more than one count but fewer than ten. The chain uses TRBV4-1 and TRBJ1-2; a weak D match, TRBD1 (5 bases). The germline V and J ends were trimmed by 1 base and 8 bases, with 14 bases remaining between them. The V gene's germline CDR1 is MGHRA and CDR2 YSYEKL. The CDR3 totals 14 residues. For the CDR3, the DNA is TGCGCCAGCAGCCAAGTCGGAGAGAGGGGCGGCTACACCTTC. Protein product: CASSQVGERGGYTF.

V gene TRBV2 combines with J gene TRBJ1-5, with 9 bases identical to TRBD1. CDR1 SNHLY and CDR2 FYNNEI come from the germline V gene. Trimming took 7 bases from V and 7 from J; bases not matched to a gene: 8. This CDR3 contains 14 residues. The CDR3 DNA reads TGTGCCAGCATGATACAGGGGGCGGGACAGCCCCAGCATTTT. It yields the protein CASMIQGAGQPQHF.

This chain joins TRBV25-1 and TRBJ1-4; 8 bases agree with TRBD1. This CDR3 is built from 14 residues. Germline V lookup: CDR1 MGHDK, CDR2 SYGVNS. Losses at the gene ends were 2 bases for V and 6 bases for J; bases not matched to a gene: 2. In DNA form, the CDR3 reads TGTGCCAGCAGTGAAGGGACAGGCCATGAAAAACTGTTTTTT. Amino acids: CASSEGTGHEKLFF.

The chain joins TRBV10-3 to TRBJ2-3; 9 bases fit TRBD1. This CDR3 contains 16 residues. Unmatched junction bases numbered 5, after V lost 0 bases and J lost 4 bases. Germline-derived CDR1 and CDR2 are ENHRY and SYGVKD. Here the CDR3 DNA reads TGTGCCATCAGTGAGTCGGGGGGACAGGGACCAGATACGCAGTATTTT. Protein sequence: CAISESGGQGPDTQYF.

The chain joins TRBV5-4 to TRBJ2-3; D is possibly TRBD1 (5 bases). Trimming removed 4 bases from V and 6 bases from J, with 9 bases in between. Germline assignment: CDR1 SGHNT and CDR2 YYREEE (reference sequence). The CDR3 totals 12 residues. CDR3 in DNA: TGTGCCAGCAGCAGCAACAGGGATACGCAGTATTTT. This codes for CASSSNRDTQYF.

The rearrangement joins TRBV18 to TRBJ2-2; D possibly corresponds to TRBD1 (5 bases). The CDR3 sequence is 12 residues long. CDR1 and CDR2 (germline): KGHSH, LQKENI. V lost 5 bases and J lost 6, with 7 bases in between. The CDR3 DNA is TGTGCCAGCTCAACAGGATCCGGGGAGCTGTTTTTT. Its translation is CASSTGSGELFF.

This sequence joins TRBV5-1 and TRBJ1-2; D is unclear. The germline CDR1 and CDR2 sequences are SGHRS and YFSETQ. Trimming pared 4 bases from V and 6 bases from J, leaving 22 bases between. This CDR3 comprises 16 residues. DNA for the CDR3: TGCGCCAGCAGCCTATGGCACGGCACCACCAATCATGGCTACACCTTC. It is translated as CASSLWHGTTNHGYTF.

The chain uses TRBV19 and TRBJ1-6; D remains ambiguous. The CDR3 is made up of 17 amino acids. Germline values: CDR1 LNHDA, CDR2 SQIVND (reference sequence). The V end was cut by 5 bases, the J end by 4 bases, with 18 bases between. CDR3 residues: CASSPSPSSKYNSPLHF. The CDR3 nucleotides read TGTGCCAGTAGTCCCTCTCCCAGCAGCAAATATAATTCACCCCTCCACTTT.

The chain carries TRBV7-9 and TRBJ1-2; no clear D. Looked up from germline, CDR1 is SEHNR and CDR2 is FQNEAQ (reference sequence). The CDR3 contains 14 residues. V was shortened by 0 bases and J by 8 bases, with 13 bases between the two germline ends. The CDR3 region has the DNA TGTGCCAGCAGCTTAGCGTACGGGGTGGGCGGCTACACCTTC. Translation: CASSLAYGVGGYTF.

V and J are TRBV15 and TRBJ2-2, with a weak D call TRBD1 (5 bases). The CDR3 spans 14 residues. Germline V gives CDR1 LNHNV, CDR2 YYDKDF (reference sequence). Trimming pared 0 bases from V and 6 bases from J, leaving 8 bases between. The CDR3 DNA is TGTGCCACCAGCAGAGATAGGGGTTCCGGGGAGCTGTTTTTT. This codes for CATSRDRGSGELFF.

The gene calls are TRBV7-9 and TRBJ1-6, with D hard to call. The CDR3 is 12 amino acids. Germline assignment: CDR1 SEHNR and CDR2 FQNEAQ (reference sequence). V was trimmed by 4 bases and J by 7 bases, leaving 5 bases between them. The CDR3, as DNA: TGTGCCAGCAGCTCCAGGAATTCACCCCTCCACTTT. This encodes CASSSRNSPLHF.

V gene TRBV30 combines with J gene TRBJ1-1; 7 bases match TRBD1. The V segment lost 3 bases and the J segment 1 base; nucleotides outside the gene matches: 11. This CDR3 has 16 residues. Germline-derived CDR1 and CDR2 are GTSNPN and SVGIG (reference sequence). CDR3 DNA: TGTGCCTGGAGAGCCTTCAACAGGGGTCCGAACACTGAAGCTTTCTTT. The encoded protein is CAWRAFNRGPNTEAFF.

This clone was detected only a few times. The V call is TRBV6-5, the J call TRBJ1-2; TRBD1 matches at 9 bases. Germline loops: CDR1 MNHEY, CDR2 SVGAGI. CDR3 size: 14 residues. J was trimmed by 4 bases and V by 8 bases; bases with no gene match: 8. CDR3 DNA: TGTGCCAGCCGAACGACAGGGGGGAGCTATGGCTACACCTTC. Translation gives CASRTTGGSYGYTF.

The J gene is TRBJ1-5, the V gene TRBV7-9; TRBD1 might be the D (5 bases). V dropped 1 base and J dropped 11 bases, with 21 bases sitting between them. Germline CDR1 reads SEHNR; CDR2 reads FQNEAQ (reference sequence). This CDR3 spans 16 amino acids. CDR3 residues: CASSLGSREISAAQHF. CDR3 DNA sequence: TGTGCCAGCAGCTTAGGGTCCAGGGAAATTTCGGCAGCCCAGCATTTT.

This clone was recorded once. CDR3 sequence: CASSLPSSAAPGTEAFF. Here the CDR3 DNA reads TGTGCCAGCAGCTTACCCTCTTCTGCGGCTCCGGGCACTGAAGCTTTCTTT. This sequence joins TRBV11-3 and TRBJ1-1, with D hard to call. The CDR3 runs 17 residues. Looked up from germline, CDR1 is SGHNT and CDR2 is YENEEA. V was trimmed by 2 bases and J by 4 bases, leaving 20 bases between them.

V is TRBV18 and J is TRBJ2-7, with D maybe TRBD1 (7 bases). V was clipped by 5 bases and J by 0 bases, with 17 bases between them. Germline V CDR1 and CDR2: KGHSH, LQKENI. The CDR3 runs to 16 residues. CDR3 nucleotide sequence: TGTGCCAGCTCAAGACAGGGAGGACTTAACTCCTACGAGCAGTACTTC. The encoded protein is CASSRQGGLNSYEQYF.